This entry is about one T cell receptor (beta chain). Profiling relied on immunoSEQ multiplex PCR, and the TCRdb table lists in-frame clones only, not all of them. The table shows about 500,000 clones, with roughly 89% occurring only once. This record comes from a study of blood T cell repertoires in COVID-19. The wider study: The cDNA or gDNA used as material had been derived from T cells, B-cell-depleted T cells, or PBMCs.

The CDR3 runs 15 residues. The trim removed 4 bases at V and 8 bases at J, leaving 11 bases unmatched. From germline, CDR1 is SGDLS and CDR2 YYNGEE. During active infection, Seattle patients enrolled and were then monitored through disease. The TCR comes from a woman aged 50 to 60 with COVID-19, enrolled during active disease. The sample was peripheral blood. The chain combines TRBV9 with TRBJ2-1; TRBD1 matches at 8 bases. The CDR3 DNA reads TGTGCCAGCAGCTCCTGGACAGGGATACGGGATGAGCAGTTCTTC. Translated, it gives CASSSWTGIRDEQFF.